This T cell receptor beta chain appears in the sequencing data of a study of shared clonotypes between healthy human individuals. Into CD45RA+ naive and CD45RA-negative memory subsets, the CD4+ cells were split. Study-wide results and limits: Estimated richness values were generally larger in naive subsets than in memory subsets. The naive CD4 repertoires of several donors were compared, and around 4.9% of clonotypes were shared.

Sequenced by immunoSEQ multiplex PCR; TCRdb stores in-frame clones only, minus some. The data hold approximately 1.4 million clones, with roughly 98% observed a single time. The CDR3 has 15 amino acids. The germline V gene encodes CDR1 SGHKS and CDR2 YYEKEE (reference sequence). Unmatched junction bases numbered 1, after V lost 2 bases and J lost 1 base. A remark on this clone: Its antigen is as yet unknown.

The origin of this receptor is a man aged 25-45 years in good health. The source material was naive CD4+ T cells sorted from blood. Stated subset: CD45RA+ positively selected. The chain is built from TRBV5-5 and TRBJ1-2; TRBD1 agrees at 11 bases. CDR3 sequence reads: CASSFGTGGNYGYTF. DNA for the CDR3: TGTGCCAGCAGCTTCGGGACAGGGGGTAACTATGGCTACACCTTC.